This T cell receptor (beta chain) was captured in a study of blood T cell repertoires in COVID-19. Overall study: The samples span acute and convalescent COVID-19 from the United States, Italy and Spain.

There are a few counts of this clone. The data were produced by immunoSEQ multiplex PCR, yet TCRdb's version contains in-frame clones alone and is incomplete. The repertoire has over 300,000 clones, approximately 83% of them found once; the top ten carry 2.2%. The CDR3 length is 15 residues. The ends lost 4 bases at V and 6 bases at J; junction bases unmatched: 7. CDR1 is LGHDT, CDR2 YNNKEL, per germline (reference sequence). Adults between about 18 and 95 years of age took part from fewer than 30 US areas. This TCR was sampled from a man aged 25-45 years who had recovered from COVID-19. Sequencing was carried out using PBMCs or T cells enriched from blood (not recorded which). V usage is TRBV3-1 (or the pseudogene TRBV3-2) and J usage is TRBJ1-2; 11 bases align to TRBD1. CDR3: CASSRNGQGAHGYTF. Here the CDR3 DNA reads TGTGCCAGCAGCCGCAACGGACAGGGGGCTCATGGCTACACCTTC.